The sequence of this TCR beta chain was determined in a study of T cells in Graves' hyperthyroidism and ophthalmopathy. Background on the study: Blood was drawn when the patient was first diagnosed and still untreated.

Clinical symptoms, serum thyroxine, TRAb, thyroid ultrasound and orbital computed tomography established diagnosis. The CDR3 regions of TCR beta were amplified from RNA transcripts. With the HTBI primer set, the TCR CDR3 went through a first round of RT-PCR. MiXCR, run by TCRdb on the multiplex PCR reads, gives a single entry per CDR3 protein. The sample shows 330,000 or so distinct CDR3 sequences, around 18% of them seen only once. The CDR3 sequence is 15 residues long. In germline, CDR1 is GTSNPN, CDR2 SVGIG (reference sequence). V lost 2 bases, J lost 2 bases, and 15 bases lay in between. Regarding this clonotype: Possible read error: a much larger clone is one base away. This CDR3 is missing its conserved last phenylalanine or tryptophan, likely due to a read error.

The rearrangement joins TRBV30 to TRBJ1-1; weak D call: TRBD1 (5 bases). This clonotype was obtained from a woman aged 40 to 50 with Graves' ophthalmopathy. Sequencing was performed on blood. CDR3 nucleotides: TGTGCCTGGAGTACGGCACGCCGGGGCAACACTGAAGCTTTCCTT. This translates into CAWSTARRGNTEAFL.